Below, 24 T cell receptor beta chains from the same sample are listed, as sequenced in a study of shared clonotypes between healthy human individuals. Only in-frame clones appear in the TCRdb table, and some are missing; sequencing was by immunoSEQ multiplex PCR. Among under 2,000,000 clones listed, about 95% were seen once. CD45RO-negative CD8 cells positively selected for CCR7 made up the naive population, which excluded terminally differentiated effector memory CD45RA+ cells. Sequencing was carried out using naive CD8+ T cells sorted from blood. The receptors were sampled from a man aged 18 to 35 in good health.

The chain combines TRBV6-6 with TRBJ2-7, with 13 positions matching TRBD2. V lost 6 bases, J lost 11 bases, and 10 bases stayed unmatched. Per germline, CDR1 MNHNY and CDR2 SVGAGI (reference sequence). The CDR3 consists of 14 residues. The DNA for the CDR3 is TGTGCCAGCAGGGGACTAGCGGGGAACGGGGAGGAGTACTTC. Translation: CASRGLAGNGEEYF.

This chain uses TRBV27 with TRBJ2-1; 16 bases are a match to TRBD2. Germline V lookup: CDR1 MNHEY, CDR2 SMNVEV (reference sequence). The CDR3 sequence is 16 residues long. With V trimmed by 6 bases and J by 5 bases, 4 bases remained unmatched. The CDR3 DNA sequence: TGTGCCAGCAGCCCTGGGACTAGCGGGGGGGACAATGAGCAGTTCTTC. Translation: CASSPGTSGGDNEQFF.

The gene calls are TRBV2 and TRBJ1-1; no clear D. Trimming removed 1 base at V and 0 bases at J, with 9 bases between. This CDR3 spans 15 amino acids. Looked up from germline, CDR1 is SNHLY and CDR2 is FYNNEI. CDR3: CASSEGYNMNTEAFF. CDR3 bases: TGTGCCAGCAGTGAAGGCTATAATATGAACACTGAAGCTTTCTTT.

The DNA for the CDR3 is TGCGCCAGCAGTGGCGACGAGGGACTAGTCACCGGGGAGCTGTTTTTT. Protein: CASSGDEGLVTGELFF. The rearrangement uses TRBV10-1 and TRBJ2-2; TRBD2 aligns across 8 bases. CDR1 is WNHNN and CDR2 is SYGVQD in the germline V gene (reference sequence). The V gene end was trimmed by 4 bases and the J gene end by 4 bases; junction bases not matched to a gene: 8. The CDR3 runs to 16 residues.

This rearrangement joins TRBV2 to TRBJ1-2; no reliable D call. Trimming removed 2 bases at V and 6 bases at J, with 10 bases between. The CDR3 runs 13 residues. Germline assignment: CDR1 SNHLY and CDR2 FYNNEI. The CDR3 reads CASSEWSANGYTF. The DNA of the CDR3 is TGTGCCAGCAGTGAATGGTCGGCAAATGGCTACACCTTC.

DNA for the CDR3: TGTGCCAGCAGCCTGTCTGCGGGGGCTACCTACGAGCAGTACTTC. It encodes CASSLSAGATYEQYF. The gene calls are TRBV11-2 and TRBJ2-7; D is perhaps TRBD2 (7 bases). Trimming stripped 5 bases from V and 2 bases from J, with 16 bases between. The CDR3 has 15 residues. Germline lookup yields CDR1 SGHAT and CDR2 FQNNGV. Full variable domain (rest looked up from reference TRBV11-2 and TRBJ2-7): EAGVAQSPRYKIIEKRQSVAFWCNPISGHATLYWYQQILGQGPKLLIQFQNNGVVDDSQLPKDRFSAERLKGVDSTLKIQPAKLEDSAVYLCASSLSAGATYEQYFGPGTRLTVT.

This clone was recorded only once. This chain connects TRBV4-3 to TRBJ1-1; no clear D gene. This CDR3 spans 15 amino acids. V gave up 1 base and J gave up 3 bases, with 12 bases separating them. CDR1 LGHNA and CDR2 YSLEER come from the germline V gene. The CDR3: CASSQGVDRDTEAFF. CDR3 bases: TGCGCCAGCAGCCAAGGGGTGGACCGGGACACTGAAGCTTTCTTT.

The V call is TRBV6-5, the J call TRBJ1-5, with D hard to call. V was cut by 0 bases and J by 4 bases, with 10 bases left in between. CDR3 size: 15 residues. Per the germline V gene, CDR1 is MNHEY and CDR2 is SVGAGI. In nucleotides, the CDR3 is TGTGCCAGCAGTTACTCGAACGGCGTTAATCAGCCCCAGCATTTT. Translation: CASSYSNGVNQPQHF.

V usage is TRBV5-1 and J usage is TRBJ2-3, with D possibly TRBD2 on 6 matching bases. This CDR3 contains 16 residues. Germline values: CDR1 SGHRS, CDR2 YFSETQ. V gave up 5 bases and J gave up 5 bases, with 21 bases separating them. CDR3 amino acids: CASRRKRVGGLDTQYF. The CDR3 DNA reads TGCGCCAGCAGGCGAAAGAGGGTGGGAGGACTAGATACGCAGTATTTT.

V usage is TRBV29-1 and J usage is TRBJ2-7; D ambiguous. Per germline, CDR1 SQVTM and CDR2 ANQGSEA. The CDR3 is made up of 14 amino acids. The V end was cut by 2 bases, the J end by 3 bases, with 14 bases between. The CDR3 nucleotides read TGCAGCGTTGAAACGCAACCGTCGGGCTACGAGCAGTACTTC. The encoded protein is CSVETQPSGYEQYF.

The gene calls are TRBV27 and TRBJ2-7, with D hard to call. V lost 5 bases and J 6 bases, leaving 14 bases between the germline ends. Germline V gene data show CDR1 as MNHEY and CDR2 as SMNVEV (reference sequence). The CDR3 has 13 residues. The CDR3 sequence is CASSPSRRSEQYF. The DNA for the CDR3 is TGTGCCAGCAGTCCCTCCCGTAGGAGCGAGCAGTACTTC.

The CDR3 sequence: CASSHGTGTYNEQFF. The CDR3 DNA sequence: TGTGCCAGCAGTCACGGGACAGGGACTTACAATGAGCAGTTCTTC. V gene TRBV7-9 combines with J gene TRBJ2-1; TRBD1 matches at 9 bases. Trimming cost V 6 bases and J 4 bases; bases outside gene matches: 7. The CDR3 has 15 residues. The germline CDR1 and CDR2 sequences are SEHNR and FQNEAQ (reference sequence).

This chain joins TRBV5-1 and TRBJ1-1, with 12 bases matching TRBD1. CDR1 is SGHRS and CDR2 is YFSETQ in the germline V gene. CDR3 length: 15 residues. With V trimmed by 4 bases and J by 6 bases, 7 bases remained unmatched. CDR3 amino acids: CASSDTGTGGAEAFF. In DNA, the CDR3 is TGCGCCAGCAGCGATACCGGGACAGGGGGCGCTGAAGCTTTCTTT.

The chain employs TRBV6-1 and TRBJ1-6; no clear D gene. This CDR3 region has 15 residues. CDR1 is MNHNS and CDR2 is SASEGT in the germline V gene. The V end was cut by 3 bases, the J end by 7 bases, with 13 bases between. CDR3 sequence reads: CASSEGLEWNSPLHF. The CDR3, as DNA: TGTGCCAGCAGTGAGGGCTTAGAGTGGAATTCACCCCTCCACTTT.

Worth noting for this clone: Mismatch with germline at one junction end may stem from a read error. The V and J genes are TRBV7-9 and TRBJ1-2; no reliable D call. CDR3 length: 12 residues. Germline lookup yields CDR1 SEHNR and CDR2 FQNEAQ (reference sequence). The CDR3 reads CASSGPEEVPGF. The CDR3 DNA sequence: TGTGCCAGCAGCGGTCCGGAGGAGGTGCCGGGCTTC.

Comments on this clone: The germline gene is not matched at one end of the junction; a read error may be the cause. The V and J genes are TRBV6-7 and TRBJ2-7; a weak D match, TRBD2 (6 bases). TRBV6-7 is placed among ORFs of uncertain function. This CDR3 has 12 amino acids. CDR3 sequence reads: CASSYPEKGTLF. CDR3 nucleotides: TGTGCCAGCAGTTACCCCGAAAAAGGGACTCTCTTC.

Here the CDR3 reads CASSDGSSNEQFF. The CDR3 DNA is TGTGCCAGCAGTGATGGCAGTAGCAATGAGCAGTTCTTC. The chain couples TRBV2 to TRBJ2-1; D unresolved. V was clipped by 3 bases and J by 6 bases, with 9 bases between them. The CDR3 is 13 amino acids. CDR1 and CDR2 (germline): SNHLY, FYNNEI.

Of note for this clone: Compared with germline, one end of the junction differs, possibly owing to a read error. This sequence joins TRBV7-7 and TRBJ1-3, with D possibly matching TRBD1 (5 bases). The CDR3 sequence is 15 residues long. The germline CDR1 and CDR2 sequences are SSHAT and FNYEAQ (reference sequence). The CDR3 sequence: CASSFEKDRGNTIYF. The CDR3 DNA sequence: TGTGCTAGCAGCTTCGAGAAAGACAGAGGAAACACCATATATTTT.

The V call is TRBV11-2, the J call TRBJ1-2; D is unresolved. The CDR3 is 13 residues long. Deletions cut 4 bases from V and 3 bases from J, with 9 bases between. The V gene's germline CDR1 is SGHAT and CDR2 FQNNGV. The CDR3 loop reads CASSSWRDYGYTF. The CDR3 DNA reads as TGTGCCAGCAGCTCTTGGCGGGACTATGGCTACACCTTC. Filled out from reference TRBV11-2 and TRBJ1-2, the complete variable domain reads EAGVAQSPRYKIIEKRQSVAFWCNPISGHATLYWYQQILGQGPKLLIQFQNNGVVDDSQLPKDRFSAERLKGVDSTLKIQPAKLEDSAVYLCASSSWRDYGYTFGSGTRLTVV.

This clone occurred once. The V and J genes are TRBV13 and TRBJ2-5, with D maybe TRBD2 (5 bases). The V gene's germline CDR1 is PRHDT and CDR2 FYEKMQ (reference sequence). V dropped 3 bases and J dropped 2 bases, with 7 bases sitting between them. This CDR3 comprises 13 residues. CDR3: CASSFWEQETQYF. The CDR3 nucleotides are TGTGCCAGCAGCTTTTGGGAGCAAGAGACCCAGTACTTC.

The chain couples TRBV2 to TRBJ2-1; 8 bases are shared with TRBD2. The CDR3 covers 16 residues. The junction had 14 bases not matched to a gene; V was cut back by 8 bases and J by 5 bases. Germline-derived CDR1 and CDR2 are SNHLY and FYNNEI. DNA for the CDR3: TGTGCCAGCGACAGATTCGGACTAGCCGAAAACAATGAGCAGTTCTTC. Translating gives CASDRFGLAENNEQFF.

The chain couples TRBV27 to TRBJ1-6, with 7 positions matching TRBD1. J gave up 7 bases and V 3 bases, and 6 bases lay outside the gene matches. CDR3 length equals 15 residues. Germline V gives CDR1 MNHEY, CDR2 SMNVEV (reference sequence). The CDR3 region has the DNA TGTGCCAGCAGTTTGCGGGACAGTTGGAATTCACCCCTCCACTTT. This gives the protein CASSLRDSWNSPLHF.

This clone was counted once. The chain combines TRBV10-1 with TRBJ2-1, with D unresolved. In germline, CDR1 is WNHNN, CDR2 SYGVQD (reference sequence). The V end lost 8 bases, the J end lost 5 bases, and 7 bases lay between the germline ends. The CDR3 has 11 residues. CDR3 loop: CASGENNEQFF. DNA for the CDR3: TGCGCCAGCGGAGAAAACAATGAGCAGTTCTTC.

This sequence joins TRBV7-2 and TRBJ2-7; D unclear. V was shortened by 5 bases and J by 3 bases, with 11 bases between the two germline ends. This CDR3 has 13 residues. CDR1 and CDR2 from the germline V gene are SGHTA and FQGNSA. CDR3 sequence (DNA): TGTGCCAGCAGCGTCTTCGTGGGCTACGAGCAGTACTTC. This sequence encodes CASSVFVGYEQYF. The complete variable domain, with remaining parts taken from reference TRBV7-2 and TRBJ2-7, reads GAGVSQSPSNKVTEKGKDVELRCDPISGHTALYWYRQSLGQGLEFLIYFQGNSAPDKSGLPSDRFSAERTGGSVSTLTIQRTQQEDSAVYLCASSVFVGYEQYFGPGTRLTVT.